This T cell receptor beta chain was sequenced for a study of radiotherapy plus CTLA-4 blockade in lung cancer. Study results and caveats: There was expansion of tumor-derived TCR clones in blood after radiotherapy plus ipilimumab. Among reported predictors of response, early blood T cell clone dynamics with interferon-beta performed best.

Patients had chemo-refractory metastatic non-small-cell lung cancer and received focal radiation plus CTLA-4 blockade that used ipilimumab. Libraries were prepared by immunoSEQ multiplex PCR; TCRdb keeps only in-frame clonotypes and omits some of them. Of about 36,000 clones in the sample, approximately 85% were seen once. This clone was observed a handful of times. Its specificity is unknown. The CDR3 covers 17 residues. Germline CDR1 and CDR2: MNHEY and SMNVEV (reference sequence). The V segment lost 6 bases and the J segment 1 base; nucleotides outside the gene matches: 8. This receptor was obtained from a human donor with non-small cell lung cancer who had stable disease on radiotherapy plus ipilimumab. The sample was peripheral blood, taken from a patient treated with radiotherapy plus ipilimumab. The rearrangement uses TRBV27 and TRBJ2-6; 8 bases line up with TRBD1. The CDR3 loop reads CASRQDRVFSGANVLTF. The CDR3 DNA sequence: TGTGCCAGCAGGCAGGACAGGGTCTTTTCTGGGGCCAACGTCCTGACTTTC.